These 23 T cell receptor beta chains were sequenced from one sample in a study of cytomegalovirus exposure and HLA in healthy donors. TCRdb keeps only in-frame clones here, not all; method: immunoSEQ multiplex PCR. Of under 150,000 clones in the sample, around nine tenths were seen once. The sequenced sample consisted of PBMCs. These receptor sequences come from a woman aged 18-35 years in good health and CMV-seropositive.

The rearrangement uses TRBV18 and TRBJ1-2; TRBD1 aligns across 7 bases. This CDR3 has 15 amino acids. J was trimmed by 8 bases and V by 3 bases; bases with no gene match: 12. The germline gives CDR1 KGHSH, CDR2 LQKENI. The CDR3 loop reads CASSPVPGTAAGYTF. For the CDR3, the DNA is TGTGCCAGCTCACCGGTCCCCGGGACAGCGGCCGGCTACACCTTC.

V gene TRBV5-1 combines with J gene TRBJ1-2, with 7 bases that match TRBD1. V gave up 4 bases and J gave up 6 bases; unmatched junction bases: 6. From germline, CDR1 is SGHRS and CDR2 YFSETQ. The CDR3 covers 13 residues. The chain's CDR3 is CASSEGTANGYTF. The CDR3 DNA follows: TGCGCCAGCAGCGAGGGGACAGCCAATGGCTACACCTTC.

The chain combines TRBV7-8 with TRBJ1-5, with unresolved D. CDR1 is SGHVS and CDR2 is FQNEAQ in the germline V gene. With 5 bases removed from V and 4 bases from J, the gap between germline ends came to 9 bases. This CDR3 spans 13 amino acids. CDR3 residues: CASSPRSNQPQHF. DNA of the CDR3: TGTGCCAGCAGCCCCCGTTCGAATCAGCCCCAGCATTTT. Drawing the rest from reference TRBV7-8 and TRBJ1-5, the complete variable domain is GAGVSQSPRYKVAKRGQDVALRCDPISGHVSLFWYQQALGQGPEFLTYFQNEAQLDKSGLPSDRFFAERPEGSVSTLKIQRTQQEDSAVYLCASSPRSNQPQHFGDGTRLSIL.

This clone was seen a single time. The chain joins TRBV6-6 to TRBJ1-2; the D gene is possibly TRBD1 (6 bases). CDR1 is MNHNY, CDR2 SVGAGI, per germline (reference sequence). The length of the CDR3 is 12 residues. Trimming took 4 bases from V and 6 from J, leaving 9 bases between them. CDR3 in amino acids: CASSLTGNGYTF. In DNA form, the CDR3 reads TGTGCCAGCAGTTTAACAGGGAATGGCTACACCTTC.

J is TRBJ1-6 and V is TRBV7-9, with TRBD1 as a possible D gene (5 bases). Per the germline V gene, CDR1 is SEHNR and CDR2 is FQNEAQ (reference sequence). The V and J ends lost 5 bases and 6 bases respectively, with 17 bases between them. The CDR3 contains 16 residues. DNA of the CDR3: TGTGCCAGCAGCCCCCCAAGAAGGGGAGGTAATTCACCCCTCCACTTT. Encoded protein: CASSPPRRGGNSPLHF. The variable domain in full, completed from reference TRBV7-9 and TRBJ1-6, reads DTGVSQNPRHKITKRGQNVTFRCDPISEHNRLYWYRQTLGQGPEFLTYFQNEAQLEKSRLLSDRFSAERPKGSFSTLEIQRTEQGDSAMYLCASSPPRRGGNSPLHFGNGTRLTVT.

The genes are TRBV12-5 and TRBJ1-1, with a possible D match to TRBD1 (6 bases). Per the germline V gene, CDR1 is LGHNT and CDR2 is FRNRAP. The V end lost 6 bases, the J end lost 6 bases, and 14 bases lay between the germline ends. The CDR3 runs to 13 residues. This CDR3 is CASGGGGGSEAFF. CDR3 nucleotide sequence: TGTGCTAGTGGGGGTGGGGGGGGCTCTGAAGCTTTCTTT.

This rearrangement joins TRBV2 to TRBJ1-5; D is perhaps TRBD1 (6 bases). V was trimmed by 5 bases and J by 5 bases, leaving 13 bases between them. Germline CDR1 reads SNHLY; CDR2 reads FYNNEI. The length of the CDR3 is 14 residues. As DNA, the CDR3 is TGTGCCAGCAGTCTGGACAGCTTTTATCAGCCCCAGCATTTT. Translating it yields CASSLDSFYQPQHF.

The chain has TRBV7-9 and TRBJ1-5; D may be TRBD1 (6 bases). Germline V gene sequence: CDR1 SEHNR, CDR2 FQNEAQ (reference sequence). This CDR3 has 13 residues. With 7 bases removed from V and 2 bases from J, the gap between germline ends came to 9 bases. CDR3 loop: CASNKGGNQPQHF. CDR3 bases: TGTGCCAGCAATAAGGGGGGCAATCAGCCCCAGCATTTT.

The chain uses TRBV2 and TRBJ2-5, with 9 nucleotides matching TRBD1. V dropped 3 bases and J dropped 5; count of bases not matched to a gene: 1. Per germline, CDR1 SNHLY and CDR2 FYNNEI. This CDR3 is 13 amino acids long. CDR3 DNA: TGTGCCAGCAGTGAGGGACAGGGTGAGACCCAGTACTTC. This sequence encodes CASSEGQGETQYF.

The V gene is TRBV13, the J gene TRBJ2-7, with 11 bases aligning to TRBD1. V was clipped by 5 bases and J by 2 bases; unmatched bases: 11. Per germline, CDR1 PRHDT and CDR2 FYEKMQ (reference sequence). The length of the CDR3 is 17 residues. Here the CDR3 reads CASSLRTGGAFPYEQYF. The CDR3 region has the DNA TGTGCCAGCAGCCTACGGACAGGGGGCGCTTTTCCCTACGAGCAGTACTTC.

The chain couples TRBV6-5 to TRBJ2-7; possible D gene TRBD2, 6 bases. The germline gives CDR1 MNHEY, CDR2 SVGAGI. The CDR3 extends over 15 amino acids. The ends were cut back, 2 bases at V and 0 bases at J, with 11 bases in the middle. CDR3 DNA sequence: TGTGCCAGCAGTTACCGACTAGAAAGCTCCTACGAGCAGTACTTC. It yields the protein CASSYRLESSYEQYF.

V usage is TRBV6-1 and J usage is TRBJ1-5; TRBD1 matches at 9 bases. Germline-derived CDR1 and CDR2 are MNHNS and SASEGT. Unmatched junction bases numbered 3, after V lost 2 bases and J lost 10 bases. This CDR3 is 13 amino acids long. CDR3 loop: CASSERQGDPQHF. CDR3 nucleotide sequence: TGTGCCAGCAGTGAAAGACAGGGGGACCCCCAGCATTTT.

In this sample, this clone turned up once. This chain connects TRBV6-6 to TRBJ1-2; 8 bases agree with TRBD1. Germline trimming cut 10 bases from V and 7 bases from J; bases unmatched to any gene: 8. The CDR3 is 12 residues long. Germline lookup yields CDR1 MNHNY and CDR2 SVGAGI (reference sequence). The CDR3 nucleotides are TGTGCCACCGGGGCAGGGGGCCTTGGCTACACCTTC. This translates into CATGAGGLGYTF.

The rearrangement uses TRBV11-1 and TRBJ2-1, with a weak D call TRBD1 (6 bases). V lost 5 bases to trimming and J lost 8 bases, with 22 bases between them. The CDR3 spans 16 residues. Germline CDR1 and CDR2: SGHAT and FQDESV (reference sequence). The CDR3 DNA sequence: TGTGCCAGCAGCAAGACAGGTTCGGGGATATTCTATGAGCAGTTCTTC. Translation: CASSKTGSGIFYEQFF.

This chain uses TRBV11-3 with TRBJ2-3; D call uncertain. The CDR3 has 15 amino acids. Per germline, CDR1 SGHNT and CDR2 YENEEA. V lost 4 bases and J 4 bases, leaving 15 bases between the germline ends. CDR3 bases: TGTGCCAGCAGCTCCGGTTTCTCAGGCCCAGATACGCAGTATTTT. Protein sequence: CASSSGFSGPDTQYF.

The J gene is TRBJ1-5, the V gene TRBV19; D is uncertain. Germline V gene lookup returns CDR1 LNHDA and CDR2 SQIVND (reference sequence). CDR3 length: 15 amino acids. V dropped 4 bases and J dropped 1 base, with 11 bases sitting between them. CDR3 amino acids: CASSTTGRSNQPQHF. CDR3 DNA sequence: TGTGCCAGTAGTACCACCGGCAGGAGCAATCAGCCCCAGCATTTT. The variable domain in full, with the rest retrieved from reference TRBV19 and TRBJ1-5, is DGGITQSPKYLFRKEGQNVTLSCEQNLNHDAMYWYRQDPGQGLRLIYYSQIVNDFQKGDIAEGYSVSREKKESFPLTVTSAQKNPTAFYLCASSTTGRSNQPQHFGDGTRLSIL.

The chain joins TRBV28 to TRBJ1-1; D ambiguous. CDR3 length: 16 amino acids. Trimming stripped 7 bases from V and 1 base from J, with 19 bases between. From germline, CDR1 is MDHEN and CDR2 SYDVKM. This CDR3 is CASTPHPGEGNTEAFF. The CDR3 DNA follows: TGTGCCAGCACCCCTCATCCGGGTGAGGGGAACACTGAAGCTTTCTTT.

This chain links TRBV30 with TRBJ2-3, with 7 bases aligning to TRBD2. V was clipped by 2 bases and J by 2 bases; unmatched bases: 1. Germline loops: CDR1 GTSNPN, CDR2 SVGIG (reference sequence). The CDR3 sequence is 13 residues long. As DNA, the CDR3 is TGTGCCTGGAGTCGGGGGGTCACAGATACGCAGTATTTT. Encoded protein: CAWSRGVTDTQYF.

The rearrangement uses TRBV6-1 and TRBJ2-1, with 7 bases lining up with TRBD1. Germline trimming cut 6 bases from V and 8 bases from J; bases unmatched to any gene: 7. Germline V gene data show CDR1 as MNHNS and CDR2 as SASEGT. The CDR3 extends over 13 amino acids. DNA of the CDR3: TGTGCCAGCAGCCGAACTAGGGGGCATGAGCAGTTCTTC. Amino acid sequence: CASSRTRGHEQFF.

The chain is built from TRBV5-1 and TRBJ2-6; TRBD1 agrees at 9 bases. The CDR3 sequence is 17 residues long. V gave up 4 bases and J gave up 1 base; unmatched junction bases: 6. Germline V lookup: CDR1 SGHRS, CDR2 YFSETQ. In nucleotides, the CDR3 is TGCGCCAGCAGCGTAGACAGGGGGGGTTCTGGGGCCAACGTCCTGACTTTC. Its protein is CASSVDRGGSGANVLTF.

The chain couples TRBV5-1 to TRBJ2-5; tentative D call: TRBD2 (6 bases). The CDR3 sequence is 16 residues long. Trimming took 1 base from V and 1 from J, leaving 14 bases between them. CDR1 SGHRS and CDR2 YFSETQ come from the germline V gene. CDR3 in DNA: TGCGCCAGCAGCTTGTCGGTAGCGGTAGGCCAAGAGACCCAGTACTTC. Translation: CASSLSVAVGQETQYF.

The CDR3 here is CASSSGQGAQVEQYF. The CDR3 DNA is TGTGCCAGCAGCTCGGGACAGGGGGCGCAGGTCGAGCAGTACTTC. This chain joins TRBV7-9 and TRBJ2-7, with 12 bases aligning to TRBD1. With V trimmed by 4 bases and J by 6 bases, 7 bases remained unmatched. Germline V gene lookup returns CDR1 SEHNR and CDR2 FQNEAQ (reference sequence). This CDR3 contains 15 residues.

The CDR3 DNA reads as TGTGCCAGCACCCCGGGAAACAATCAGCCCCAGCATTTT. This gives the protein CASTPGNNQPQHF. This chain uses TRBV28 with TRBJ1-5; D is unclear. CDR3 length equals 13 residues. V lost 7 bases and J lost 3, with 10 bases in between. Germline V gene data show CDR1 as MDHEN and CDR2 as SYDVKM.